This TCR beta chain derives from a study of T cell repertoires in cytomegalovirus infection. On the study more broadly: Matching HLA type, along with CMV infection, was indicated by public TCR beta signatures.

Whole-study findings and limits: Ex vivo, HLA-C-restricted CMV-specific TCR beta clonotypes prevailed over the rest of the response. Identification of carriers of CMV plus the relevant HLA was achieved through cumulative public TCR beta family frequency.

TCRdb passed the reads through MiXCR, listing each CDR3 protein once. The sample includes roughly 300,000 distinct CDR3 sequences, approximately 9.5% of them seen just once. About this clonotype: Its matching antigen is unknown.

V was pared by 1 base and J by 0 bases, with 1 base between. Germline CDR1 GTSNPN, CDR2 SVGIG (reference sequence). This CDR3 contains 11 residues. The receptor's source is a human donor in good health (CMV status not recorded). Some clones in this sample may be carry-over from other donors' samples. The sample comprised PBMCs. The J gene is TRBJ2-7, the V gene TRBV30; D is ambiguous. The CDR3 sequence is CAWSASYEQYF. The CDR3 DNA sequence: TGTGCCTGGAGTGCCTCCTACGAGCAGTACTTC.